These T cell receptor beta chains were read from a single sample in a study of blood T cells in healthy people across ages. TCRdb re-called the 5' RACE reads through MiXCR, storing one row per CDR3 protein. The sample yields 750,000 to 850,000 distinct CDR3 sequences, about 25% seen once. These sequences were also reported in another study, on T cells of mothers and their children.

Input material: blood. The receptors were gathered from a boy under 18 in good health. Each CDR3 is given with its conserved first and last residue. A D gene is named only where the DNA matches it firmly. Only part of the rows carry a size: once, few, many, or a class if the clone is expanded.

d_call j_call clone_size v_call cdr3_nt cdr3_aa
TRBD2 TRBJ2-5 NA TRBV4-3 TGCGCCAGCAGCCAAGAATGGGGAGGGAATAAACGCCAAGAGACCCAGTACTTC CASSQEWGGNKRQETQYF
TRBD1 TRBJ1-2 few TRBV7-9 TGTGCCAGCAGCTCCGCGGACAGGGGGCCGCGGGGCTACACCTTC CASSSADRGPRGYTF
NA TRBJ2-5 few TRBV7-9 TGTGCCAGCAGCTTAATTCCAGGCGTAGGGACCCAGTACTTC CASSLIPGVGTQYF
TRBD2 TRBJ2-1 NA TRBV11-2 TGTGCCAGCAGCTTATCCCCACTCGTCCTAGCGGGAGACGGAACCGGAAACAATGAGCAGTTCTTC CASSLSPLVLAGDGTGNNEQFF
TRBD1 TRBJ2-1 few TRBV7-3 TGTGCCAGCAGCCGACAGGGAGCGGCTTACAATGAGCAGTTCTTC CASSRQGAAYNEQFF
NA TRBJ2-5 NA TRBV20-1 TGCAGTGCTACGACCCAAGAGACCCAGTACTTC CSATTQETQYF
TRBD2 TRBJ2-7 NA TRBV4-3 TGCGCCAGCAGCCAAGATTTATCGGGGAGGGAAAGGGGGTACTTC CASSQDLSGRERGYF
NA TRBJ2-5 NA TRBV12-2 TGTGCAAGTCGATGGGACGTATCGAGGGGAGAGACCCAGTACTTC CASRWDVSRGETQYF
TRBD1 TRBJ1-1 few TRBV4-1 TGCGCCAGCAGCCAATATGGGACAGGGATGAACACTGAAGCTTTCTTT CASSQYGTGMNTEAFF
NA TRBJ1-2 NA TRBV28 TGTGCCAGCAGCGTTCAGGGGACCCTTGGCTACACCTTC CASSVQGTLGYTF
TRBD1 TRBJ2-2 few TRBV5-1 TGCGCCAGCAGCCCCGAAGGGACAGGGGTGCGGACCGGGGAGCTGTTTTTT CASSPEGTGVRTGELFF
NA TRBJ2-7 few TRBV20-1 TGCAGTGCTAGAGAGACCGCGGGATCAATCTACGAGCAGTACTTC CSARETAGSIYEQYF
TRBD1 TRBJ2-5 NA TRBV11-2 TGTGCCAGCAGCCCTAGGACAGGGGGCGAGGAGACCCAGTACTTC CASSPRTGGEETQYF
NA TRBJ2-4 many TRBV10-3 TGTGCCATCAGTGAGAGTAACAGGTTCCCGTACTTC CAISESNRFPYF
NA TRBJ1-1 once TRBV15 TGTGCCACCAGCAGAGAAACAGGGTGGACCACTGAAGCTTTCTTT CATSRETGWTTEAFF
TRBD2 TRBJ2-1 many TRBV29-1 TGCAGCGCTAGCGGGAGCTCCTACAATGAGCAGTTCTTC CSASGSSYNEQFF
TRBD1 TRBJ2-7 NA TRBV7-9 TGTGCCAGCAGCTTCCTTGGTCAGGGGGCCCACGAGCAGTACTTC CASSFLGQGAHEQYF
TRBD1 TRBJ1-2 NA TRBV4-3 TGCGCCAGCAGCCAGGTGGACAGGGGATCCCTTGGCTACACCTTC CASSQVDRGSLGYTF
NA TRBJ2-1 few TRBV5-1 TGCGCCAGCAGCCCAGGGGGCCTAGCGGGAAATCAGTATGAGCAGTTCTTC CASSPGGLAGNQYEQFF
NA TRBJ2-5 few TRBV7-9 TGTGCCAGCAGCCCCCCGGGCGGAGGGGAAGAGACCCAGTACTTC CASSPPGGGEETQYF
NA TRBJ1-6 NA TRBV30 TGTGCCTGGACCGCGGGACGGTATAATTCACCCCTCCACTTT CAWTAGRYNSPLHF
TRBD2 TRBJ2-1 NA TRBV29-1 TGCAGCGTGGGACTAGGACGGGGCGGCTACAATGAGCAGTTCTTC CSVGLGRGGYNEQFF
TRBD2 TRBJ2-3 NA TRBV10-3 TGTGCCATCAGTGGAGGCGGAGGGAGGGTTGGAACAGATACGCAGTATTTT CAISGGGGRVGTDTQYF
TRBD1 TRBJ1-1 few TRBV29-1 TGCAGCGTTGAAGGACAGGGGCTGAACACTGAAGCTTTCTTT CSVEGQGLNTEAFF
TRBD1 TRBJ1-1 few TRBV9 TGTGCCAGCAGCGTAGGGGGCAGGGGGCTTACTGAAGCTTTCTTT CASSVGGRGLTEAFF
NA TRBJ2-4 few TRBV20-1 TGCAGTGCTAGAGACAGCTTAGCCAAAAACATTCAGTACTTC CSARDSLAKNIQYF
NA TRBJ1-2 few TRBV7-2 TGTGCCAGAGGGGGGCTCGTGGACAGCCCCTATGGCTACACCTTC CARGGLVDSPYGYTF
TRBD1 TRBJ1-3 few TRBV28 TGTGCCAGCAGTTTATACCGGTCGGGAGGGACAGCTGGAAACACCATATATTTT CASSLYRSGGTAGNTIYF
TRBD2 TRBJ2-1 NA TRBV6-2/TRBV6-3 TGTGCCAGCAGTTACTCGCTAGCGGCAAATGAGCAGTTCTTC CASSYSLAANEQFF
TRBD2 TRBJ2-5 NA TRBV12-3/TRBV12-4 TGTGCCAGCAGTTTAGGGACTAGCGGCACGGAGACCCAGTACTTC CASSLGTSGTETQYF
TRBD2 TRBJ2-4 NA TRBV2 TGTGCCAGCACCTGGCGGTCCGGCGGGGGTATAGCCAAAAACATTCAGTACTTC CASTWRSGGGIAKNIQYF
TRBD1 TRBJ2-1 NA TRBV20-1 TGCAGTGCACAACCGGGACAGGGGACCAATGAGCAGTTCTTC CSAQPGQGTNEQFF
NA TRBJ2-5 few TRBV20-1 TGCAGTGCTAGACCCACAGGGAAAGAGACCCAGTACTTT CSARPTGKETQYF
NA TRBJ2-5 NA TRBV9 TGTGCCAACAGCGTAGACCTGTGGGAGGAGACCCAGTACTTC CANSVDLWEETQYF
TRBD1 TRBJ2-6 NA TRBV18 TGTGCCAGCTCACGGGGACAGAACACTGGGGCCAACGTCCTGACTTTC CASSRGQNTGANVLTF
TRBD1 TRBJ2-3 NA TRBV6-5 TGTGCCAGCAGGAGGACAGGGGTGGCAGATACGCAGTATTTT CASRRTGVADTQYF
NA TRBJ1-2 NA TRBV15 TGTGCCACCATTCAAGGCCCGGCAGGGAAGGTCGACTATGGCTACACCTTC CATIQGPAGKVDYGYTF
NA TRBJ2-5 NA TRBV12-5 TGTGCTAGTGGCCCAACAGAGGCGGGGGAGACCCAGTACTTC CASGPTEAGETQYF
NA TRBJ2-2 few TRBV24-1 TGTGCCACCAGTGACCACATTACCGGGGGCACCGGGGAGCTGTTTTTT CATSDHITGGTGELFF
NA TRBJ2-4 NA TRBV27 TGTGCCAGCAGTTCCTTTAATGGCGTGGGGGACATTCAGTACTTC CASSSFNGVGDIQYF
TRBD1 TRBJ2-7 NA TRBV29-1 TGCAGCGCCGTGTTGGGCCGCCGGGACAGTCCCTACGAGCAGTACTTC CSAVLGRRDSPYEQYF
NA TRBJ2-2 many TRBV7-9 TGTGCCAGCAGCTTAGGGACAAACACCGGGGAGCTGTTTTTT CASSLGTNTGELFF
TRBD1 TRBJ1-2 NA TRBV9 TGTGCCAGCAGCGTAGCTACTGGACAGGGGGCGCTTTATGGCTACACCTTC CASSVATGQGALYGYTF